This T cell receptor beta chain derives from a study of T cell responses to AZD1222 COVID-19 vaccine. The study, taken as a whole, reports: Repertoire sampling happened only post peak T cell response. Donor demographics were predominantly white British with a female majority; clonal diversity may be underestimated. Variant regions that are unmutated are reportedly the target of nearly half of spike-specific TCRs. Rises in breadth and depth of Spike-specific TCRs came after two AZD1222 doses.

About this clone itself: Its antigen is undetermined.

Assay used: immunoSEQ multiplex PCR; TCRdb lists only in-frame clones, some missing. Among 110,000 or so clones listed, 88% were seen once. In germline, CDR1 is MDHEN, CDR2 SYDVKM. This CDR3 comprises 11 residues. The V and J ends lost 6 bases and 4 bases respectively, with 7 bases between them. The sequence was obtained from an adult who received the AZD1222 COVID-19 vaccine. The rearrangement joins TRBV28 to TRBJ2-7; D uncertain. Specimen: peripheral blood, collected 28 days after the second AZD1222 dose. The CDR3 reads CASRQYYEQYF. CDR3 bases: TGTGCCAGCAGACAGTATTACGAGCAGTACTTC.